This T cell receptor (beta chain) was found in a study of blood T cell repertoires in COVID-19. CDR1 and CDR2 from the germline V gene are SGHNT and YYREEE (reference sequence). V shed 4 bases, J shed 7 bases, and the junction held 20 bases outside the gene matches. This CDR3 has 18 residues. A few counts support this clone. TCRdb's table, derived via immunoSEQ multiplex PCR, lists solely in-frame clones and lacks some. The sample shows under 200,000 clones, approximately 85% of them seen only once. This clonotype was obtained from a woman in her forties or fifties with COVID-19, enrolled during active disease. The J gene is TRBJ1-2, the V gene TRBV5-4, with 9 nucleotides matching TRBD1. Specimen: peripheral blood. In DNA, the CDR3 is TGTGCCAGCAGCCCACCAAATTCCGGGACAGGGACGACTATTGGCTACACCTTC. This encodes CASSPPNSGTGTTIGYTF.